The clone carrying this T cell receptor beta chain has a single count. Its antigen is unknown. Germline CDR1 and CDR2: SGHKS and YYEKEE (reference sequence). The CDR3 extends over 16 amino acids. V was cut by 5 bases and J by 1 base, with 16 bases left in between. This sample stems from a study of persistence of HIV-infected CD4 T cells. Sequencing used immunoSEQ version 4 in survey mode. The assay was immunoSEQ multiplex PCR, and TCRdb's table has in-frame clones only and misses some. The data hold about 43,000 clones, with 75% to 80% observed a single time. Overlapping HIV-1 Gag 15-mer peptides at roughly 1 ug per peptide per mL were used. Sorted nonresponding memory CD4+ T cells were CD40L-negative, CD69-negative, CD45RO-high.

The rearrangement joins TRBV5-5 to TRBJ1-5; TRBD1 might be the D (5 bases). The specimen was CD4+ T cells sorted from PBMCs after approximately 19-hour stimulation, collected from a patient who received antiretroviral therapy. The TCR was taken from an adult man with HIV who was CMV-seropositive. CDR3 protein: CASRPGQGASNQPQHF. CDR3 coding DNA: TGTGCCAGCAGACCCGGGCAGGGCGCCAGCAATCAGCCCCAGCATTTT.